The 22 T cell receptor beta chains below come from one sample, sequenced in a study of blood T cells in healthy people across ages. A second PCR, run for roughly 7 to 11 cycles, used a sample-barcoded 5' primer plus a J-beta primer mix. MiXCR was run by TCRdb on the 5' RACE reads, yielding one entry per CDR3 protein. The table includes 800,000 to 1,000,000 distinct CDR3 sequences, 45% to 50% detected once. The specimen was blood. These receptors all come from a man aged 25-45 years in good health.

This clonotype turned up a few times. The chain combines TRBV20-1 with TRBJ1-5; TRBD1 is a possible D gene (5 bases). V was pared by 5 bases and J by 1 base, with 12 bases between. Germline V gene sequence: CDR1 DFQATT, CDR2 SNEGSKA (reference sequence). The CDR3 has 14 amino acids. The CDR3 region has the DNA TGCAGTGCTCCAGACAGCAAGAGCAATCAGCCCCAGCATTTT. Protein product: CSAPDSKSNQPQHF.

CDR3: CASRGQGHYEQYF. The CDR3 nucleotides read TGTGCCAGCAGGGGACAGGGCCACTACGAGCAGTACTTC. The rearrangement joins TRBV2 to TRBJ2-7; TRBD1 aligns across 9 bases. Germline V gene sequence: CDR1 SNHLY, CDR2 FYNNEI. Losses at the gene ends were 6 bases for V and 3 bases for J; bases not matched to a gene: 3. The CDR3 runs 13 residues.

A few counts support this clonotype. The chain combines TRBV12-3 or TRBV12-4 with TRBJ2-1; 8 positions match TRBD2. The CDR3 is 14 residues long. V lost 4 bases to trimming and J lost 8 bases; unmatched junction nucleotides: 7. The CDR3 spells CASSWAGLVHEQFF. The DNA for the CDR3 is TGTGCCAGCAGTTGGGCGGGACTAGTACATGAGCAGTTCTTC.

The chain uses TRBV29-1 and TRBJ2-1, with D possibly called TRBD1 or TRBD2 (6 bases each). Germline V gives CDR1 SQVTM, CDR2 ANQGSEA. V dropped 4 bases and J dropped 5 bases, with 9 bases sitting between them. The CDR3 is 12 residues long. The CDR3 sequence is CSVGGAHNEQFF. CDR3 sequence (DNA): TGCAGCGTTGGGGGGGCCCACAATGAGCAGTTCTTC.

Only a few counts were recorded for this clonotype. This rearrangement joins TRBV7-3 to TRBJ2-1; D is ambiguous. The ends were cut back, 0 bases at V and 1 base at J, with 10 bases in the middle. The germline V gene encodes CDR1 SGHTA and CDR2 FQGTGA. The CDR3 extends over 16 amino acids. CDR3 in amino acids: CASSLTFDLSYNEQFF. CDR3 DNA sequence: TGTGCCAGCAGCTTAACGTTTGACTTATCCTACAATGAGCAGTTCTTC.

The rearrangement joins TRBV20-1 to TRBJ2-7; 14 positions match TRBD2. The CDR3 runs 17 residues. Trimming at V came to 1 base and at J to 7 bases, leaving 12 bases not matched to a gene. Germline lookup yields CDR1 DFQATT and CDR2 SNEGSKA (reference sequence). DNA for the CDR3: TGCAGTGCTAGAGTAGCCGGGACTAGCGGGGGACCCAATGAGCAGTACTTC. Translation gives CSARVAGTSGGPNEQYF.

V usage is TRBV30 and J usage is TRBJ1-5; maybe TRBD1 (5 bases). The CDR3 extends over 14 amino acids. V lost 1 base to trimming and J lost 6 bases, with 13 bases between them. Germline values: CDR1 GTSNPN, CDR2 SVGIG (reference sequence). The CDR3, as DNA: TGTGCCTGGAGTGCTATCTCCGGGGGTCAGCCCCAGCATTTT. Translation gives CAWSAISGGQPQHF.

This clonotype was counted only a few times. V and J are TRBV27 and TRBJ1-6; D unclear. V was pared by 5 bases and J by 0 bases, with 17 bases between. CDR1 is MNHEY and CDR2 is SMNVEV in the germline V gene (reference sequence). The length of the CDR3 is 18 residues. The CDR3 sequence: CASSGPEGFSSYNSPLHF. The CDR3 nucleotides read TGTGCCAGCAGTGGGCCCGAGGGCTTTAGCTCCTATAATTCACCCCTCCACTTT.

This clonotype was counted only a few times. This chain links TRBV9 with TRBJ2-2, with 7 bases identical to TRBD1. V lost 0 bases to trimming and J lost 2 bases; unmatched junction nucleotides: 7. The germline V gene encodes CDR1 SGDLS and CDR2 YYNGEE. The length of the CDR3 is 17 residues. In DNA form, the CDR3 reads TGTGCCAGCAGCGTAGGGATCGGGACAGCCAACACCGGGGAGCTGTTTTTT. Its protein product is CASSVGIGTANTGELFF.

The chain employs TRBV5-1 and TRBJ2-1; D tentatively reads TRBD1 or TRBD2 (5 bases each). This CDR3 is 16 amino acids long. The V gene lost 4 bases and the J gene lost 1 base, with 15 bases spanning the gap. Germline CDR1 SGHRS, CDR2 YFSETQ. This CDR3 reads CASSPPGRESYNEQFF. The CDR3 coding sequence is TGCGCCAGCAGCCCTCCGGGACGAGAGTCCTACAATGAGCAGTTCTTC.

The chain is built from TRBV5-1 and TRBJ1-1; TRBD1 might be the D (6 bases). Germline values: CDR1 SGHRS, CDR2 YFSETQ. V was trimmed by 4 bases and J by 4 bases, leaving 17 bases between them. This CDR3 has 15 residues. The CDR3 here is CASSLLQGVGTEAFF. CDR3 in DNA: TGCGCCAGCAGCCTTCTACAGGGCGTCGGCACTGAAGCTTTCTTT.

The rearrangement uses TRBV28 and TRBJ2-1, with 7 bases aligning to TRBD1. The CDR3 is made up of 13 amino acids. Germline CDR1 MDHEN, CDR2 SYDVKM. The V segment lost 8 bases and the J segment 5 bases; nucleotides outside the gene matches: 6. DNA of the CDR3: TGTGCCAGCGAAGGGGGCGTCGACAATGAGCAGTTCTTC. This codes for CASEGGVDNEQFF.

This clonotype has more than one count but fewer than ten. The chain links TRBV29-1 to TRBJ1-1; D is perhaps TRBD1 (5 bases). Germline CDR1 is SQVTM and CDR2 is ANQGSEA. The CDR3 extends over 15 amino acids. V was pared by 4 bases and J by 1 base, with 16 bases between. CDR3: CSVASPGGSNTEAFF. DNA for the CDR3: TGCAGCGTTGCTTCCCCGGGGGGGTCGAACACTGAAGCTTTCTTT.

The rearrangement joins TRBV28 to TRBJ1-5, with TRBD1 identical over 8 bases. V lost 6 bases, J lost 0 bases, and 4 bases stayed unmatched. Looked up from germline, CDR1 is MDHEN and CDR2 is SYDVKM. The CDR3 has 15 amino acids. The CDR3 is CASSRGQVSNQPQHF. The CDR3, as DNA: TGTGCCAGCAGCAGGGGACAGGTTAGCAATCAGCCCCAGCATTTT.

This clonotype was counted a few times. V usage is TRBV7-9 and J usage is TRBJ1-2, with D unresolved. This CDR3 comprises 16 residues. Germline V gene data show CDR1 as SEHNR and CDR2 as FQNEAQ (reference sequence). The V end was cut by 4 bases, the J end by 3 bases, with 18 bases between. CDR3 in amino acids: CASSSGPQHDDYGYTF. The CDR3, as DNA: TGTGCCAGCAGCTCCGGGCCCCAACACGATGACTATGGCTACACCTTC.

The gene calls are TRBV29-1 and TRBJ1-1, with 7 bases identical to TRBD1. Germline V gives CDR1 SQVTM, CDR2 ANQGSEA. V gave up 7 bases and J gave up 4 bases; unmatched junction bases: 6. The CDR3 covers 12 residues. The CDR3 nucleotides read TGCAGCGCAAACAGGGGCATCACTGAAGCTTTCTTT. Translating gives CSANRGITEAFF.

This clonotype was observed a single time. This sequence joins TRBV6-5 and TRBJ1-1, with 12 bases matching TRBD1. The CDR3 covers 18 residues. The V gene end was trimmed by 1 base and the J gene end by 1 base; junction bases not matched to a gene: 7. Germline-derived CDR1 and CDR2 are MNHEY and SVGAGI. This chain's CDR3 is CASSYFAGQGAPNTEAFF. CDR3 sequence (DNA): TGTGCCAGCAGTTACTTCGCGGGACAGGGGGCCCCGAACACTGAAGCTTTCTTT.

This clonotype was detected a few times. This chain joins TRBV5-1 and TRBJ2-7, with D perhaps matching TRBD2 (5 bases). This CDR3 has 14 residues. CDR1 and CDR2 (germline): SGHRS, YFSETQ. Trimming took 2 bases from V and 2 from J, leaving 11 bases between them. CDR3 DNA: TGCGCCAGCAGCTTCCGGGAAGGACCCTACGAGCAGTACTTC. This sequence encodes CASSFREGPYEQYF.

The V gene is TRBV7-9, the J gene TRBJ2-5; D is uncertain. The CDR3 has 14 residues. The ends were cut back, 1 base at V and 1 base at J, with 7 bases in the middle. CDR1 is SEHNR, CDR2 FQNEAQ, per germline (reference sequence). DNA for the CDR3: TGTGCCAGCAGCTTAGAAGAGACCCAAGAGACCCAGTACTTC. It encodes CASSLEETQETQYF.

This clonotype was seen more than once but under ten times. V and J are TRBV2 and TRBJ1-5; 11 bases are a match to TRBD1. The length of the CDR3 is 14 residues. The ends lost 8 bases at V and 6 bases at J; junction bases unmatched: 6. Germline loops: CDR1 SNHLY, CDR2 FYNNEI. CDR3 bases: TGTGCCAGCGTCCGGACAGGGGGCTTTCAGCCCCAGCATTTT. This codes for CASVRTGGFQPQHF.

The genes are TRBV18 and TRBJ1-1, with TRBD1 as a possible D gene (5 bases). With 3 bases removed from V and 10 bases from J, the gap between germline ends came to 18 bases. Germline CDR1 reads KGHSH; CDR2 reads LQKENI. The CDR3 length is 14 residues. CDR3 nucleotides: TGTGCCAGCTCACCCGAGGGAGCTTCTGGGGGAGCTTTCTTT. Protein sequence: CASSPEGASGGAFF.

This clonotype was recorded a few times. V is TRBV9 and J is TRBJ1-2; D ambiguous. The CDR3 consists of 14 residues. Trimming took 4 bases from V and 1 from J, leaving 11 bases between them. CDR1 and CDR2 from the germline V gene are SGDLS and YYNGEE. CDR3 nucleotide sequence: TGTGCCAGCAGCATAAACACGATTAACTATGGCTACACCTTC. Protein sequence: CASSINTINYGYTF.